One sample yielded the 2 T cell receptor beta chains listed below, sequenced in a study of OX40 agonist ivuxolimab in advanced cancers. Method: immunoSEQ multiplex PCR; TCRdb's copy keeps in-frame clones and lacks some. The table lists 55,000 to 65,000 clones, 91% of them singletons. Sequencing was performed on CD4+ or CD8+ T cells sorted from blood, taken in a trial of the OX40 agonist ivuxolimab. All receptors come from an adult with an advanced solid tumor such as melanoma, head and neck, liver or kidney cancer.

The chain uses TRBV28 and TRBJ2-7, with a possible D match to TRBD2 (6 bases). The CDR3 loop spans 14 amino acids. Germline CDR1 is MDHEN and CDR2 is SYDVKM. Between the trimmed V and J ends, which lost 7 bases and 0 bases, there was a span of 13 bases. The CDR3 sequence is CASTIHGGSYEQYF. DNA of the CDR3: TGTGCCAGCACCATTCACGGGGGCTCCTACGAGCAGTACTTC.

This chain connects TRBV15 to TRBJ2-1; D is perhaps TRBD1 (5 bases). V gave up 3 bases and J gave up 1 base, with 10 bases separating them. Germline values: CDR1 LNHNV, CDR2 YYDKDF (reference sequence). This CDR3 spans 15 amino acids. The CDR3 DNA reads as TGTGCCACCAGCAGCTTGGGGCTTTCCTACAATGAGCAGTTCTTC. Amino acids: CATSSLGLSYNEQFF.